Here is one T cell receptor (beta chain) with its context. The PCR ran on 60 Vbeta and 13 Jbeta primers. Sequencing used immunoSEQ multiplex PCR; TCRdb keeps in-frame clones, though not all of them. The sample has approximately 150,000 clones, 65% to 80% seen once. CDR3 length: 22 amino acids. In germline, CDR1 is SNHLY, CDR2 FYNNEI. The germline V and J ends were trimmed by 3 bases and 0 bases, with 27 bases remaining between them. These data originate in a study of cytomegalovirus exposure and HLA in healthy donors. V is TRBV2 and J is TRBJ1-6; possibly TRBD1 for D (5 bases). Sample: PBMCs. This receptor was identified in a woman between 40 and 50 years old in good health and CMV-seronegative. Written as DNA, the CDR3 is TGTGCCAGCAGTGAGTACGGCCCATGGAGCTCCGGGGGAGTCTCCTATAATTCACCCCTCCACTTT. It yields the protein CASSEYGPWSSGGVSYNSPLHF. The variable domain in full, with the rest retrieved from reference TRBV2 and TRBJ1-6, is EPEVTQTPSHQVTQMGQEVILRCVPISNHLYFYWYRQILGQKVEFLVSFYNNEISEKSEIFDDQFSVERPDGSNFTLKIRSTKLEDSAMYFCASSEYGPWSSGGVSYNSPLHFGNGTRLTVT.